This T cell receptor (beta chain) was documented in a study of cytomegalovirus exposure and HLA in healthy donors. The PCR was carried out with 60 Vbeta primers and 13 Jbeta primers. The protocol was immunoSEQ multiplex PCR, while the TCRdb copy is restricted to in-frame clones and leaves out a portion. The sample consists of about 190,000 clones, over 80% of them appearing once. J was trimmed by 4 bases and V by 2 bases; bases with no gene match: 7. The length of the CDR3 is 16 residues. Looked up from germline, CDR1 is MNHNS and CDR2 is SASEGT. Sequencing was performed on PBMCs. The receptor's source is a boy under 10 years old in good health and CMV-seronegative. The V gene is TRBV6-1, the J gene TRBJ1-5; 8 nucleotides line up with TRBD1. Here the CDR3 reads CASSEQQGGTNQPQHF. DNA for the CDR3: TGTGCCAGCAGTGAACAACAGGGGGGGACAAATCAGCCCCAGCATTTT.